The clone carrying this T cell receptor (beta chain) was counted only a few times. The sample originates from a study of T cells in Graves' hyperthyroidism and ophthalmopathy. What was amplified from RNA transcripts were TCR beta CDR3 regions. An initial round of RT-PCR targeting the TCR CDR3 relied on the HTBI primer set. Via MiXCR, TCRdb re-called the multiplex PCR reads, giving one row per CDR3 protein. The repertoire consists of 550,000 to 600,000 distinct CDR3 sequences, with more than 13% occurring once and the leading ten covering less than 9%. V was clipped by 10 bases and J by 2 bases, with 15 bases between them. Germline CDR1 reads LNHDA; CDR2 reads SQIVND (reference sequence). This CDR3 contains 14 residues.

Sequencing used blood. This TCR derives from a woman under 30 with Graves' ophthalmopathy. The rearrangement uses TRBV19 and TRBJ1-3; tentative D call: TRBD1 (5 bases). Here the CDR3 DNA reads TGTGCCACCCAGTGGGGGGTAGCTGGAAACACCATATATTTT. This codes for CATQWGVAGNTIYF.